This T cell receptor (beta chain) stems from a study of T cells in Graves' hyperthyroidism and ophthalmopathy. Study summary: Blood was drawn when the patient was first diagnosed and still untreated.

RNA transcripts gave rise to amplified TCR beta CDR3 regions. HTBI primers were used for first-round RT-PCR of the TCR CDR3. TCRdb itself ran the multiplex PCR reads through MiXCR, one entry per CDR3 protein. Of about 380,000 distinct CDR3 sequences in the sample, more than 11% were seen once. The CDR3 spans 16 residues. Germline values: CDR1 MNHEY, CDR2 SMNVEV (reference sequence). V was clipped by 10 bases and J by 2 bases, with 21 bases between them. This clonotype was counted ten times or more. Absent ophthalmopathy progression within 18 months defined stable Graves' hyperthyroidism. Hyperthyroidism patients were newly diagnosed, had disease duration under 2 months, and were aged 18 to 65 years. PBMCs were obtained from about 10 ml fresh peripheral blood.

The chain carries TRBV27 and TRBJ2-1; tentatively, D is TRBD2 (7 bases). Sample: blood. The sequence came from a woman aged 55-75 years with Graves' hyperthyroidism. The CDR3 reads CAKGGGYRQPYNEQFF. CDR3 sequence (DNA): TGTGCCAAGGGGGGAGGGTATCGCCAACCCTACAATGAGCAGTTCTTC.